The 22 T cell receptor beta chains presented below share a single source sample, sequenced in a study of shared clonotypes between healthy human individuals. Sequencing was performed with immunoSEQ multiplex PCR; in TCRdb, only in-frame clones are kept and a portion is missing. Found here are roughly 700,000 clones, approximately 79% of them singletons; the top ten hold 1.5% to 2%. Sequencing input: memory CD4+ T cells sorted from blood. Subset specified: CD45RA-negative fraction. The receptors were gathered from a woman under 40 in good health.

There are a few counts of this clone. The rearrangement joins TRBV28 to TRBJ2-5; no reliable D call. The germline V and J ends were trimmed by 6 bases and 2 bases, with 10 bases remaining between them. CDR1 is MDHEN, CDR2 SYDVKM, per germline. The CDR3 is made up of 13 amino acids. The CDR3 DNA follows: TGTGCCAGCAGACGAAACCAGCAAGAGACCCAGTACTTC. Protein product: CASRRNQQETQYF.

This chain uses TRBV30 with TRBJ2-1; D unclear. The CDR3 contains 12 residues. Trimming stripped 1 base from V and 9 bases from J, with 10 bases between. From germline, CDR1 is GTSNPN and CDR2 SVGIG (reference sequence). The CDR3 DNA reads TGTGCCTGGAGTGGTTCTGTAGGTGAGCAGTTCTTC. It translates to CAWSGSVGEQFF.

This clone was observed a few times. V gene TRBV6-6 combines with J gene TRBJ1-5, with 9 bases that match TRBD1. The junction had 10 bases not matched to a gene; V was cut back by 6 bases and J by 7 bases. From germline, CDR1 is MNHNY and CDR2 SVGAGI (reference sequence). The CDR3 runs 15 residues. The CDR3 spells CASSLGQGEGQPQHF. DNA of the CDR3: TGTGCCAGCAGCTTGGGACAGGGAGAAGGACAGCCCCAGCATTTT.

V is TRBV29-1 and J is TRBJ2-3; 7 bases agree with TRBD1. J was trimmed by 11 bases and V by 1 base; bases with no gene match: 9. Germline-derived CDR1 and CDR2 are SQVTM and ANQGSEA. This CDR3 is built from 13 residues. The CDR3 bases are TGCAGCGTTGAAGCTACCGGGACAGAGCTGCAGTATTTT. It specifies CSVEATGTELQYF.

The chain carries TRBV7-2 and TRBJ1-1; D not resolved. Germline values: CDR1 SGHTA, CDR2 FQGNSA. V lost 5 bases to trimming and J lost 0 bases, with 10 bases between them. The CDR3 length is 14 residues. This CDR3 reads CASSPHSLNTEAFF. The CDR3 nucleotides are TGTGCCAGCAGCCCACATAGCCTGAACACTGAAGCTTTCTTT.

CDR3 amino acids: CASSLSSSRGLPLGEQYF. The CDR3 bases are TGTGCCAGCAGTTTATCGAGTAGTAGGGGACTTCCCCTGGGAGAGCAGTACTTC. The rearrangement uses TRBV27 and TRBJ2-7, with D possibly matching TRBD2 (6 bases). This CDR3 has 18 amino acids. Germline CDR1 and CDR2: MNHEY and SMNVEV (reference sequence). The germline V and J ends were trimmed by 0 bases and 7 bases, with 25 bases remaining between them.

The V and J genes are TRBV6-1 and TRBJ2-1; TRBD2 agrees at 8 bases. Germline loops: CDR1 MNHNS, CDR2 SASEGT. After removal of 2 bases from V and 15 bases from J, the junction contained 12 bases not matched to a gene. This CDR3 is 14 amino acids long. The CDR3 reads CASSELSSGPARFF. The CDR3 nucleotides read TGTGCCAGCAGTGAATTATCTAGCGGGCCAGCACGGTTCTTC.

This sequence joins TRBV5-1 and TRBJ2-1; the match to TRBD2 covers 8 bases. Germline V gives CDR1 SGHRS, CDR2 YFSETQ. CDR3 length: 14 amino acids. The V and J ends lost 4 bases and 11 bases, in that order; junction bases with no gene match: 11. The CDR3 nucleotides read TGCGCCAGCAGCCCCCCGGAGGCGGGGGGTAAGCAGTTCTTC. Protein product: CASSPPEAGGKQFF.

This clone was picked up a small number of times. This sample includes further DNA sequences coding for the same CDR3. The CDR3 bases are TGTGCCAGCAGTCGTGACAGGGCCGGGGAGCTGTTTTTT. Translating gives CASSRDRAGELFF. This chain links TRBV5-6 with TRBJ2-2, with 7 nucleotides matching TRBD1. V shed 5 bases and J 6 bases; nucleotides not matched to a gene: 4. CDR3 size: 13 residues. CDR1 and CDR2 (germline): SGHDT, YYEEEE.

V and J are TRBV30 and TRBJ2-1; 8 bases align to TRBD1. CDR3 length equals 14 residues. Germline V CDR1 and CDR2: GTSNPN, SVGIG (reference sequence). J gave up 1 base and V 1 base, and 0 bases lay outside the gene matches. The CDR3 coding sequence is TGTGCCTGGAGTGGGACAGGGTCCTACAATGAGCAGTTCTTC. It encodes CAWSGTGSYNEQFF.

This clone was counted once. CDR3 region: CASRGTRGDLYGYTF. The CDR3 DNA sequence: TGTGCCAGCAGAGGAACCCGGGGGGACCTCTATGGCTACACCTTC. The rearrangement joins TRBV6-1 to TRBJ1-2; maybe TRBD1 (5 bases). V shed 6 bases and J shed 4 bases, with 18 bases lying between them. CDR3 length equals 15 residues. Germline CDR1 and CDR2: MNHNS and SASEGT.

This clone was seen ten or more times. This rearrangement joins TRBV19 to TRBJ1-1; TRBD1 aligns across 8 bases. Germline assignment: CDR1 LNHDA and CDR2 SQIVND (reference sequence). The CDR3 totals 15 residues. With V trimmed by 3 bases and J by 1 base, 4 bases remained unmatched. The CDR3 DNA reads TGTGCCAGTAGTATCCAGGGGGCTTCGAACACTGAAGCTTTCTTT. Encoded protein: CASSIQGASNTEAFF.

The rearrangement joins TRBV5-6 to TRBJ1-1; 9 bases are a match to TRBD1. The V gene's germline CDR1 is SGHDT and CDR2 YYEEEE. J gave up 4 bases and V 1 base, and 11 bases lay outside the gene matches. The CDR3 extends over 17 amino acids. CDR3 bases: TGTGCCAGCAGCTTGATTACAGGGGGCGATCTGACCACTGAAGCTTTCTTT. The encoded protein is CASSLITGGDLTTEAFF.

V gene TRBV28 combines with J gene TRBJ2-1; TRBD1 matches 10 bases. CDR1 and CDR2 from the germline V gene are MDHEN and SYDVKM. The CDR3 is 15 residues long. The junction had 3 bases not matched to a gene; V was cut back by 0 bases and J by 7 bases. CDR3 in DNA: TGTGCCAGCAGTTTATGGGGACAGGGGAAAAATGAGCAGTTCTTC. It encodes CASSLWGQGKNEQFF.

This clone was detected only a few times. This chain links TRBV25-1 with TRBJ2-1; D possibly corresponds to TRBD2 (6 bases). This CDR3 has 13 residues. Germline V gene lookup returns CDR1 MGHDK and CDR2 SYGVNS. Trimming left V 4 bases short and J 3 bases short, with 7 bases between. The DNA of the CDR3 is TGTGCCAGCAGTGGGGGGGACTACAATGAGCAGTTCTTC. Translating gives CASSGGDYNEQFF.

This chain's CDR3 is CASSPSPNHEQYF. The CDR3 DNA reads as TGTGCCAGCAGCCCCTCTCCTAACCACGAGCAGTACTTC. The chain uses TRBV7-6 and TRBJ2-7, with unresolved D. Germline V lookup: CDR1 SGHVS, CDR2 FNYEAQ. This CDR3 has 13 amino acids. V shed 5 bases and J shed 5 bases, with 13 bases lying between them.

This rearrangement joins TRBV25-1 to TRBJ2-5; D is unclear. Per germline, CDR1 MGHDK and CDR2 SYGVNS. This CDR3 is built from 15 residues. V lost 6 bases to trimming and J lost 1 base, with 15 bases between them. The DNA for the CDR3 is TGTGCCAGCAGCGAACCCGAGTTCCCCCAAGAGACCCAGTACTTC. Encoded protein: CASSEPEFPQETQYF.

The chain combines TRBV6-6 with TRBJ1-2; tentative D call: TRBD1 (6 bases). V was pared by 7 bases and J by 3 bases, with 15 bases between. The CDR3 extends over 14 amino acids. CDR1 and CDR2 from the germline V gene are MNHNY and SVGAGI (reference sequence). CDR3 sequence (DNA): TGTGCCAGCACCTTGGGGGACACCGACTATGGCTACACCTTC. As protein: CASTLGDTDYGYTF.

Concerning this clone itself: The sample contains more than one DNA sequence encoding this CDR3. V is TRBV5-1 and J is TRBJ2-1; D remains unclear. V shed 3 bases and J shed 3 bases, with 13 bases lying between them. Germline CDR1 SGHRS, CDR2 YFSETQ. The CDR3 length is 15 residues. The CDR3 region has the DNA TGCGCCAGCAGCTCAGACTCAGCCAGCTACAATGAGCAGTTCTTC. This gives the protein CASSSDSASYNEQFF.

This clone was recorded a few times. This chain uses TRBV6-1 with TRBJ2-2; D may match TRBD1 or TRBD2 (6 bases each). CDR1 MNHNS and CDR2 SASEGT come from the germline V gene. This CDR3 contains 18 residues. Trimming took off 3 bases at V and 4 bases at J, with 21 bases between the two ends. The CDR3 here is CASSEFSLGGGGTGELFF. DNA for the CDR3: TGTGCCAGCAGTGAGTTTTCCTTGGGGGGCGGCGGCACCGGGGAGCTGTTTTTT.

CDR3 coding DNA: TGTGCCAGCAGCTTAGCAGGGGGTTGGGAAGAAAAACTGTTTTTT. Translated, it gives CASSLAGGWEEKLFF. The rearrangement joins TRBV7-9 to TRBJ1-4; D is possibly TRBD1 (6 bases). CDR1 SEHNR and CDR2 FQNEAQ come from the germline V gene (reference sequence). The V end was cut by 0 bases, the J end by 8 bases, with 13 bases between. The CDR3 sequence is 15 residues long.

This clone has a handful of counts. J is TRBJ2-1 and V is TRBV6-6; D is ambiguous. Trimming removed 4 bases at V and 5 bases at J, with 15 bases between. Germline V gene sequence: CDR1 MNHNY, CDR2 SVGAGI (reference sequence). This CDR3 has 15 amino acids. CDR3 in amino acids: CASSLGISIHNEQFF. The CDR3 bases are TGTGCCAGCAGTTTAGGGATTAGCATACACAATGAGCAGTTCTTC.